These 28 T cell receptor beta chains were sequenced from one sample in a study. The sorted Tregs were CD4+CD25+CD127-/low cells. TCRdb re-called the 5' RACE reads with MiXCR, one entry per CDR3 protein. This sample has about 32,000 distinct CDR3 sequences, with roughly 30% found just once. The sequenced sample was tumor-infiltrating Tregs sorted from the breast tumor. These TCRs come from a female donor with breast cancer.

As concerns this clonotype: Possible read error: a much larger clone is one base away. The rearrangement links TRBV10-3 to TRBJ2-7; D is ambiguous. The CDR3 sequence is 13 residues long. Germline V gene sequence: CDR1 ENHRY, CDR2 SYGVKD. CDR3 in amino acids: CAISESNSYEQCF. For the CDR3, the DNA is TGTGCCATCAGTGAGTCGAACTCCTACGAGCAGTGCTTC.

This clonotype is medium-sized within its sample. The J gene is TRBJ2-1, the V gene TRBV5-1; 8 nucleotides line up with TRBD1. The junction had 7 bases not matched to a gene; V was cut back by 6 bases and J by 8 bases. From germline, CDR1 is SGHRS and CDR2 YFSETQ. The CDR3 spans 13 residues. The CDR3 is CASTAGGNDEQFF. CDR3 DNA sequence: TGCGCCAGCACGGCAGGGGGCAACGATGAGCAGTTCTTC.

There are many counts of this clonotype. The genes are TRBV6-1 and TRBJ2-1, with D hard to call. Germline V gene lookup returns CDR1 MNHNS and CDR2 SASEGT. The CDR3 has 15 amino acids. V gave up 4 bases and J gave up 8 bases, with 18 bases separating them. The CDR3 loop is CASSGPISPSDEQFF. In nucleotides, the CDR3 is TGTGCCAGCAGTGGCCCTATTAGTCCGTCCGATGAGCAGTTCTTC.

The chain employs TRBV15 and TRBJ1-2, with 7 bases that match TRBD1. CDR3 length: 17 amino acids. Trimming cost V 3 bases and J 4 bases; bases outside gene matches: 14. Germline loops: CDR1 LNHNV, CDR2 YYDKDF (reference sequence). The CDR3 spells CATSRSNAQGLGYGYTF. The CDR3 DNA sequence: TGTGCCACCAGCAGGTCAAATGCACAGGGGCTGGGCTATGGCTACACCTTC.

The sample holds many counts of this clonotype. V gene TRBV27 combines with J gene TRBJ1-2; D is uncertain. This CDR3 spans 16 amino acids. V was clipped by 2 bases and J by 5 bases, with 18 bases between them. Germline V lookup: CDR1 MNHEY, CDR2 SMNVEV (reference sequence). This chain's CDR3 is CASSLTSGTAWYGYTF. In nucleotides, the CDR3 is TGTGCCAGCAGTTTAACGTCGGGTACTGCTTGGTATGGCTACACCTTC.

There are a few counts of this clonotype. The chain carries TRBV9 and TRBJ1-2; D is ambiguous. Germline values: CDR1 SGDLS, CDR2 YYNGEE. CDR3 length: 13 residues. Trimming left V 1 base short and J 4 bases short, with 8 bases between. The CDR3 bases are TGTGCCAGCAGCGTATCGGGGTCCTATGGCTACACCTTC. Translating it yields CASSVSGSYGYTF.

The chain uses TRBV11-2 and TRBJ2-7; D may be TRBD1 (5 bases). The CDR3 sequence is 13 residues long. The V end was cut by 6 bases, the J end by 5 bases, with 14 bases between. The V gene's germline CDR1 is SGHAT and CDR2 FQNNGV. The chain's CDR3 is CASSLRETHEQYF. The DNA of the CDR3 is TGTGCCAGCAGTCTCAGGGAAACCCACGAGCAGTACTTC.

This clonotype was picked up many times. The rearrangement uses TRBV2 and TRBJ2-7; 13 positions agree with TRBD2. The CDR3 has 17 amino acids. J was trimmed by 0 bases and V by 6 bases; bases with no gene match: 8. From germline, CDR1 is SNHLY and CDR2 FYNNEI. The CDR3 DNA reads as TGTGCCAGCAGGGATCCCCGGACTAGCGGGAGCTCCTACGAGCAGTACTTC. It translates to CASRDPRTSGSSYEQYF.

There are many counts of this clonotype. This rearrangement joins TRBV20-1 to TRBJ2-1, with 9 bases identical to TRBD2. The CDR3 totals 17 residues. The J segment lost 7 bases and the V segment lost 6 bases, leaving 19 bases of the junction unmatched. CDR1 and CDR2 (germline): DFQATT, SNEGSKA (reference sequence). The CDR3 DNA follows: TGCAGTGCCGATCCCGTCCGGGCGGGAGGGCATTGGAATGAGCAGTTCTTC. This sequence encodes CSADPVRAGGHWNEQFF.

This clonotype occurred a few times. V and J are TRBV20-1 and TRBJ1-5; D not certain. Germline assignment: CDR1 DFQATT and CDR2 SNEGSKA (reference sequence). V was pared by 6 bases and J by 4 bases, with 10 bases between. This CDR3 is built from 12 residues. The CDR3 sequence is CSAGRRNQPQHF. The CDR3 bases are TGCAGTGCGGGCAGGAGAAATCAGCCCCAGCATTTT.

The chain carries TRBV7-6 and TRBJ1-3; no firm D call. Trimming cost V 0 bases and J 4 bases, with 10 bases left between them. The CDR3 runs 15 residues. Germline CDR1 SGHVS, CDR2 FNYEAQ. The CDR3: CASSLAPGSGNTIYF. The CDR3, as DNA: TGTGCCAGCAGCTTAGCACCCGGGTCCGGAAACACCATATATTTT. Full variable domain (outside the CDR3, taken from reference TRBV7-6 and TRBJ1-3): GAGVSQSPRYKVTKRGQDVALRCDPISGHVSLYWYRQALGQGPEFLTYFNYEAQQDKSGLPNDRFSAERPEGSISTLTIQRTEQRDSAMYRCASSLAPGSGNTIYFGEGSWLTVV.

Sample share makes this clonotype medium-sized. The chain combines TRBV6-5 with TRBJ2-1, with D unresolved. V dropped 5 bases and J dropped 4 bases, with 6 bases sitting between them. The CDR3 covers 12 residues. The germline V gene has CDR1 MNHEY and CDR2 SVGAGI. The CDR3 region is CASSRTYNEQFF. Here the CDR3 DNA reads TGTGCCAGCAGTCGGACGTACAATGAGCAGTTCTTC.

This clonotype has at least ten counts. The chain joins TRBV6-6 to TRBJ2-3; 7 nucleotides match TRBD1. The length of the CDR3 is 15 residues. V gave up 8 bases and J gave up 8 bases; unmatched junction bases: 16. Germline CDR1 is MNHNY and CDR2 is SVGAGI (reference sequence). CDR3 nucleotide sequence: TGTGCCAGCGGGGACAGCACAGATACTGGCGGTACGCAGTATTTT. Its translation is CASGDSTDTGGTQYF.

Turning to this clonotype: A much larger clone lies a single base off, so this may be a read error. CDR3 protein: CASSYIGVGDTEAFF. CDR3 coding DNA: TGTGCCAGCAGTTACATCGGGGTTGGGGACACTGAAGCTTTCTTT. The chain employs TRBV6-5 and TRBJ1-1; D unresolved. CDR3 length: 15 residues. Trimming cost V 2 bases and J 3 bases, with 13 bases left between them. Germline assignment: CDR1 MNHEY and CDR2 SVGAGI.

To note about this clonotype: This may be a read error, as it is one base from a much larger clone. This chain joins TRBV5-4 and TRBJ2-1; unclear D gene. The CDR3 has 16 amino acids. Germline V gene data show CDR1 as SGHNT and CDR2 as YYREEE (reference sequence). The CDR3 region is CASSLAPAISYSEQFF. CDR3 nucleotide sequence: TGTGCCAGCAGCTTGGCCCCGGCTATCTCCTACAGTGAGCAGTTCTTC. Supplemented by reference TRBV5-4 and TRBJ2-1, the full variable domain reads ETGVTQSPTHLIKTRGQQVTLRCSSQSGHNTVSWYQQALGQGPQFIFQYYREEENGRGNFPPRFSGLQFPNYSSELNVNALELDDSALYLCASSLAPAISYSEQFFGPGTRLTVL.

The gene calls are TRBV7-2 and TRBJ1-1; possible D gene TRBD1, 6 bases. This CDR3 has 15 amino acids. Per the germline V gene, CDR1 is SGHTA and CDR2 is FQGNSA. V lost 4 bases to trimming and J lost 0 bases, with 12 bases between them. The CDR3 DNA is TGTGCCAGCAGCTCAGAGGGGGGCATGAACACTGAAGCTTTCTTT. This sequence encodes CASSSEGGMNTEAFF. The variable domain in full, with the rest retrieved from reference TRBV7-2 and TRBJ1-1, is GAGVSQSPSNKVTEKGKDVELRCDPISGHTALYWYRQSLGQGLEFLIYFQGNSAPDKSGLPSDRFSAERTGGSVSTLTIQRTQQEDSAVYLCASSSEGGMNTEAFFGQGTRLTVV.

The chain is built from TRBV15 and TRBJ2-1; D possibly corresponds to TRBD2 (6 bases). The CDR3 contains 16 residues. Per the germline V gene, CDR1 is LNHNV and CDR2 is YYDKDF (reference sequence). The V gene lost 11 bases and the J gene lost 1 base, with 21 bases spanning the gap. The CDR3 loop is CAVSSDRPSSYNEQFF. CDR3 sequence (DNA): TGTGCCGTGTCTAGCGACCGGCCGTCGTCCTACAATGAGCAGTTCTTC.

This rearrangement joins TRBV19 to TRBJ2-1; D not resolved. CDR3 length equals 14 residues. Trimming shortened V by 3 bases and J by 9 bases, and 15 bases separated the two germline ends. CDR1 and CDR2 (germline): LNHDA, SQIVND (reference sequence). The CDR3: CASSIRPGSSEQFF. Here the CDR3 DNA reads TGTGCCAGTAGTATCAGACCGGGCTCGAGTGAGCAGTTCTTC.

Only a few counts were recorded for this clonotype. The rearrangement joins TRBV19 to TRBJ2-1, with D uncertain. With 1 base removed from V and 10 bases from J, the gap between germline ends came to 8 bases. The CDR3 has 12 residues. Germline assignment: CDR1 LNHDA and CDR2 SQIVND (reference sequence). The CDR3 coding sequence is TGTGCCAGTAGTATAGGTCTAAGGGAGCAGTTCTTC. Encoded protein: CASSIGLREQFF. The full variable domain, its missing parts supplied by reference TRBV19 and TRBJ2-1, is DGGITQSPKYLFRKEGQNVTLSCEQNLNHDAMYWYRQDPGQGLRLIYYSQIVNDFQKGDIAEGYSVSREKKESFPLTVTSAQKNPTAFYLCASSIGLREQFFGPGTRLTVL.

V usage is TRBV12-5 and J usage is TRBJ1-5, with D perhaps matching TRBD1 (5 bases). This CDR3 has 16 amino acids. Germline CDR1 reads LGHNT; CDR2 reads FRNRAP. With 0 bases removed from V and 3 bases from J, the gap between germline ends came to 12 bases. CDR3 sequence (DNA): TGTGCTAGTGGTTTGGTAAAAGGGGCCTTCAATCAGCCCCAGCATTTT. Translated, it gives CASGLVKGAFNQPQHF. Full variable domain (missing parts from reference TRBV12-5 and TRBJ1-5): DARVTQTPRHKVTEMGQEVTMRCQPILGHNTVFWYRQTMMQGLELLAYFRNRAPLDDSGMPKDRFSAEMPDATLATLKIQPSEPRDSAVYFCASGLVKGAFNQPQHFGDGTRLSIL.

In its sample, this clonotype ranks as medium-sized (0.01 to 0.1%). V gene TRBV12-3 or TRBV12-4 combines with J gene TRBJ1-2, with D unclear. With 2 bases removed from V and 4 bases from J, the gap between germline ends came to 14 bases. The CDR3 consists of 15 residues. The CDR3 DNA is TGTGCCAGCAGTTTAACTGGCTCCACTACCTATGGCTACACCTTC. As protein: CASSLTGSTTYGYTF.

The chain recombines TRBV6-1 with TRBJ1-5; D unclear. The CDR3 is 12 amino acids. The germline V gene encodes CDR1 MNHNS and CDR2 SASEGT. Deletions cut 3 bases from V and 6 bases from J, with 6 bases between. The CDR3 sequence is CASSDSSQPQHF. CDR3 coding DNA: TGTGCCAGCAGTGACTCGAGTCAGCCCCAGCATTTT.

This clonotype has at least ten counts. The chain couples TRBV7-2 to TRBJ2-1; D may be TRBD2 (5 bases). CDR1 is SGHTA, CDR2 FQGNSA, per germline. Trimming cost V 3 bases and J 0 bases, with 12 bases left between them. The CDR3 has 16 amino acids. The CDR3, as DNA: TGTGCCAGCAGCTTTAGCGCCGCCAGCTCCTACAATGAGCAGTTCTTC. Residues: CASSFSAASSYNEQFF.

In this sample, this clonotype turned up a few times. The chain couples TRBV19 to TRBJ2-1, with TRBD1 matching over 8 bases. The ends lost 3 bases at V and 8 bases at J; junction bases unmatched: 12. From germline, CDR1 is LNHDA and CDR2 SQIVND (reference sequence). The CDR3 contains 16 residues. CDR3 region: CASSIRAGQGAYEQFF. The CDR3 bases are TGTGCCAGTAGTATCAGGGCCGGGCAGGGGGCCTATGAGCAGTTCTTC. The full variable domain, in which reference TRBV19 and TRBJ2-1 provide the parts outside the CDR3, is DGGITQSPKYLFRKEGQNVTLSCEQNLNHDAMYWYRQDPGQGLRLIYYSQIVNDFQKGDIAEGYSVSREKKESFPLTVTSAQKNPTAFYLCASSIRAGQGAYEQFFGPGTRLTVL.

The rearrangement links TRBV4-2 to TRBJ2-1; D is perhaps TRBD2 (6 bases). The germline CDR1 and CDR2 sequences are LGHNA and YNFKEQ. V dropped 0 bases and J dropped 12 bases, with 12 bases sitting between them. This CDR3 contains 13 residues. The CDR3 DNA follows: TGTGCCAGCAGCCAAGATTCAGCGGGTCTGCAGTTCTTC. This codes for CASSQDSAGLQFF.

Many counts were recorded for this clonotype. The chain carries TRBV4-2 and TRBJ2-1; possibly TRBD2 for D (6 bases). Trimming took 0 bases from V and 12 from J, leaving 12 bases between them. Germline values: CDR1 LGHNA, CDR2 YNFKEQ. This CDR3 is built from 13 residues. The CDR3 sequence: CASSQDPAGLQFF. The CDR3 nucleotides read TGTGCCAGCAGCCAAGATCCAGCGGGTCTGCAGTTCTTC.

This clonotype was found many times. The chain recombines TRBV6-1 with TRBJ2-7, with TRBD1 matching 7 bases. This CDR3 spans 17 amino acids. CDR1 is MNHNS and CDR2 is SASEGT in the germline V gene. The ends lost 1 base at V and 3 bases at J; junction bases unmatched: 12. The chain's CDR3 is CASSEGDRGIVFYEQYF. In DNA form, the CDR3 reads TGTGCCAGCAGTGAAGGGGACAGAGGGATTGTGTTCTACGAGCAGTACTTC.

This clonotype came up many times. The rearrangement joins TRBV27 to TRBJ2-7; TRBD2 is a possible D gene (6 bases). Germline-derived CDR1 and CDR2 are MNHEY and SMNVEV (reference sequence). The CDR3 spans 15 residues. V dropped 5 bases and J dropped 5 bases, with 19 bases sitting between them. CDR3 protein: CASSHPFRGANEQYF. The DNA of the CDR3 is TGTGCCAGCAGTCACCCCTTCCGCGGGGCAAACGAGCAGTACTTC.